This T cell receptor beta chain was identified in a study of OX40 agonist ivuxolimab in advanced cancers. Study-level results: Fewer expanded clones were found on average in CD4+ than in CD8+ T cells. CD4+ and CD8+ T cells in blood underwent clonal expansion by week 6 at 0.1 to 3.0 mg/kg.

Only a few counts were recorded for this clone. Its antigen remains unidentified. Some clones are missing from TCRdb's copy, which holds only in-frame ones; the method was immunoSEQ multiplex PCR. The data show around 35,000 clones, about 72% seen once. Trimming took off 0 bases at V and 0 bases at J, with 10 bases between the two ends. This CDR3 is 16 amino acids long. Per germline, CDR1 MNHEY and CDR2 SMNVEV (reference sequence). The rearrangement links TRBV27 to TRBJ2-3, with D possibly TRBD1 on 5 matching bases. This specimen consisted of CD4+ or CD8+ T cells sorted from blood, obtained in a trial of the OX40 agonist ivuxolimab. The TCR comes from an adult with an advanced solid tumor such as melanoma, head and neck, liver or kidney cancer. Here the CDR3 reads CASSLSAGPSTDTQYF. In DNA form, the CDR3 reads TGTGCCAGCAGTTTATCCGCAGGGCCTAGCACAGATACGCAGTATTTT.